The present T cell receptor (beta chain) was sequenced within a study of T cell responses to AZD1222 COVID-19 vaccine. The table came from immunoSEQ multiplex PCR; TCRdb's copy has only in-frame clones and leaves some out. The data show 75,000 to 85,000 clones, over 60% seen once. A note on this clone: Antigen: not known.

Broader study findings: Only five or six individuals given AZD1222 were seropositive at baseline. Donor demographics were predominantly white British with a female majority; clonal diversity may be underestimated. The study found vaccine-associated CD4 TCRs spanning spike, dominant at 160-218 and 743-854.

Specimen: peripheral blood, collected 28 days after the second dose of the MenACWY control vaccine. The TCR comes from an adult who received the MenACWY meningococcal vaccine as a control.

In nucleotides, the CDR3 is TGTGCCAGCAACGAACCGGGGTCCTACGAGCAGTACTTC. This sequence encodes CASNEPGSYEQYF. The rearrangement joins TRBV6-5 to TRBJ2-7, with D perhaps TRBD2 (5 bases). The germline V gene encodes CDR1 MNHEY and CDR2 SVGAGI. Trimming removed 7 bases at V and 1 base at J, with 11 bases between. This CDR3 comprises 13 residues.